This TCR beta chain was retrieved from a study of human T cells and chemical hapten exposure. Whole-study context: Variation in per-sample TCR yields came mainly from small pooled library volume differences.

Described time point: patch test 1, 2 weeks after DPC sensitization. Regarding treatment: therapeutic diphenylcyclopropenone sensitization with weekly scalp DPC. V was shortened by 5 bases and J by 7 bases, with 23 bases between the two germline ends. This CDR3 has 15 amino acids. Per germline, CDR1 DFQATT and CDR2 SNEGSKA (reference sequence). Unique molecular identifiers were affixed to discrete cDNA molecules within the library. Each CDR3 protein is one row after TCRdb ran MiXCR on the RACE reads. The sample includes around 120,000 distinct CDR3 sequences, around 13% of them seen just once. This sequence originates from a man between 18 and 35 years old with alopecia areata. Some clones in this sample may be carry-over from other donors' samples. V and J are TRBV20-1 and TRBJ1-1; maybe TRBD1 (6 bases). Specimen: whole blood, collected in connection with sensitization to the hapten diphenylcyclopropenone (DPC). CDR3 nucleotides: TGCAGTGCTTACCAAGACAAAACAGGGCTTCTTGAAGCTTTCTTT. Protein product: CSAYQDKTGLLEAFF.